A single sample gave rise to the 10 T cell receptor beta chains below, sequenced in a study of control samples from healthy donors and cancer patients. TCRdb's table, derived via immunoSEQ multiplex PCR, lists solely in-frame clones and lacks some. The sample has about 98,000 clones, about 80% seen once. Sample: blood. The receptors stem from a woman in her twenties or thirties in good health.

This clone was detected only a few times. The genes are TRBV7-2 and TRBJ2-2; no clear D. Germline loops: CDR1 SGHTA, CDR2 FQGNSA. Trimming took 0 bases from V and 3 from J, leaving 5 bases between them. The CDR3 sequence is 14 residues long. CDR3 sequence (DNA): TGTGCCAGCAGCTTAGCAGACTACACCGGGGAGCTGTTTTTT. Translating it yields CASSLADYTGELFF.

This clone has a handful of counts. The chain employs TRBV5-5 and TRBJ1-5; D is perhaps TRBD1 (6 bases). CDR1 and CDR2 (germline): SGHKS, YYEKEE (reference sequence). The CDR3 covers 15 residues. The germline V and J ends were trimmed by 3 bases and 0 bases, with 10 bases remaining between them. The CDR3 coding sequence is TGTGCCAGCAGCTCACAGGGTCTTAGCAATCAGCCCCAGCATTTT. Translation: CASSSQGLSNQPQHF.

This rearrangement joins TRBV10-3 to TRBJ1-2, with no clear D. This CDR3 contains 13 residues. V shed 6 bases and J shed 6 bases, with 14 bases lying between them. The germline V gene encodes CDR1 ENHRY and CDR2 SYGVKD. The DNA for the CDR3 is TGTGCCATCAGCTCCGGGCACAGAGATGGCTACACCTTC. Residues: CAISSGHRDGYTF.

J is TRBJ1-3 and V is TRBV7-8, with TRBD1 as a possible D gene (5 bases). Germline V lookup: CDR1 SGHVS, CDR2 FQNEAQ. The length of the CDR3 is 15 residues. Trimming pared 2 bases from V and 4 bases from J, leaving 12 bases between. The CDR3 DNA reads TGTGCCAGCAGCTTATTAGGGACTAAAGGAAACACCATATATTTT. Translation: CASSLLGTKGNTIYF.

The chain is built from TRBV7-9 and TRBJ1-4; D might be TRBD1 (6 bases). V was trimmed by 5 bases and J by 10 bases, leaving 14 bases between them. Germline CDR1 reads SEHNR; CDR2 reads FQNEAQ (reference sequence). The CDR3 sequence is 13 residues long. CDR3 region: CASSAMTQGKLFF. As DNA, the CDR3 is TGTGCCAGCAGCGCCATGACACAGGGAAAACTGTTTTTT.

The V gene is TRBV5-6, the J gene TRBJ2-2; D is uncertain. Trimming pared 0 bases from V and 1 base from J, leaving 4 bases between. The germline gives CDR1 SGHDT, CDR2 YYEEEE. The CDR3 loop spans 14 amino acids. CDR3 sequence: CASSLAENTGELFF. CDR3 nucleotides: TGTGCCAGCAGCTTGGCCGAGAACACCGGGGAGCTGTTTTTT.

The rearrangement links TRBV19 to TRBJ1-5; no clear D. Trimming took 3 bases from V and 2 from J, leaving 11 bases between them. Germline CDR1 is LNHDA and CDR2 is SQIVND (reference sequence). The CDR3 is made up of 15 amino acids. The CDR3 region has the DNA TGTGCCAGTAGTATGGACCGGGTTGGCAATCAGCCCCAGCATTTT. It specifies CASSMDRVGNQPQHF.

The CDR3 sequence is CASSQDPETQYF. In DNA form, the CDR3 reads TGTGCCAGCAGCCAAGATCCAGAGACCCAGTACTTC. The chain has TRBV3-1 (or the pseudogene TRBV3-2) and TRBJ2-5; D remains unclear. Germline-derived CDR1 and CDR2 are LGHDT and YNNKEL (reference sequence). V lost 0 bases to trimming and J lost 4 bases, with 3 bases between them. The CDR3 runs 12 residues.

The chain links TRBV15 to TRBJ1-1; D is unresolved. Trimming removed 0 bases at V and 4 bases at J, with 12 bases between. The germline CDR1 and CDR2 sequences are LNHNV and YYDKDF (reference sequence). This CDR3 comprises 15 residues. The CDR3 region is CATSREMLGSTEAFF. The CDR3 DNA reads TGTGCCACCAGCAGAGAAATGTTGGGGAGCACTGAAGCTTTCTTT.

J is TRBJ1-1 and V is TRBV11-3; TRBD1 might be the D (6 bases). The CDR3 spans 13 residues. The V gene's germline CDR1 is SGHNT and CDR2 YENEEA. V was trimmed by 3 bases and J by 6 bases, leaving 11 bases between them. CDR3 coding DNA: TGTGCCAGCAGCTTGGGGGCGGGCGCTGAAGCTTTCTTT. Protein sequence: CASSLGAGAEAFF.